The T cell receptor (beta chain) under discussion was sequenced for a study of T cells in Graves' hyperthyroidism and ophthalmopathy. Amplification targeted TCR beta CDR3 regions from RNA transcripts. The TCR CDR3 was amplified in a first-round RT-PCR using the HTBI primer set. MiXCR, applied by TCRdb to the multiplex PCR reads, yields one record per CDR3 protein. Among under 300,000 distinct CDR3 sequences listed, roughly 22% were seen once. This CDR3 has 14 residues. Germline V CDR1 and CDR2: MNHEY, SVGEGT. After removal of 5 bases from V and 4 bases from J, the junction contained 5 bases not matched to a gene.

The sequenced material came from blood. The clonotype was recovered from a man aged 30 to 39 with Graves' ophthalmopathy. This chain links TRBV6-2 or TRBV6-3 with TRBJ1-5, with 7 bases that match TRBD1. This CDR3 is CASSDRDWNQPQHF. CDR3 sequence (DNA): TGTGCCAGCAGTGACAGGGATTGGAATCAGCCCCAGCATTTT.